The present TCR beta chain was sequenced within a study of blood T cell repertoires in COVID-19. Whole-study context: Acute and convalescent COVID-19 samples came from the United States, Italy and Spain.

The germline CDR1 and CDR2 sequences are MGHRA and YSYEKL. The CDR3 totals 15 residues. Germline trimming cut 6 bases from V and 6 bases from J; bases unmatched to any gene: 8. Recruitment covered under 25 US areas and drew participants whose ages spanned roughly 18 to 100 years. The method was immunoSEQ multiplex PCR; TCRdb's version includes in-frame clones alone and lacks a portion of them. The sample consists of more than 200,000 clones, around 87% of them appearing once. The chain recombines TRBV4-1 with TRBJ2-1, with 10 bases identical to TRBD2. The receptor's source is a man aged 25 to 40 in a cohort exposed to, infected with or recovered from COVID-19 (not recorded which). Input material: PBMCs or T cells enriched from blood (not recorded which). CDR3 DNA: TGCGCCAGCAGGGACACCGGGACTAGCGCCAATGAGCAGTTCTTC. It yields the protein CASRDTGTSANEQFF.